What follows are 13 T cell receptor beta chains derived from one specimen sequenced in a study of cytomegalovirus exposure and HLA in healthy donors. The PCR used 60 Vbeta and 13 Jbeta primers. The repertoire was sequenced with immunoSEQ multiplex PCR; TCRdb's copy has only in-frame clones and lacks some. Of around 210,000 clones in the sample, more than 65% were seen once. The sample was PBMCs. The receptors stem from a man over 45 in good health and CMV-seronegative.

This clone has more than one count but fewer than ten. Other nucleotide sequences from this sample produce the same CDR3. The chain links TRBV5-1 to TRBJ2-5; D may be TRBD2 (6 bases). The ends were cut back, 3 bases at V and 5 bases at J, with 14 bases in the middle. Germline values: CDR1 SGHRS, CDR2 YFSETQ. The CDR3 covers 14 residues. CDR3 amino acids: CASSSGRGWETQYF. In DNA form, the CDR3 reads TGCGCCAGCAGCTCCGGACGGGGGTGGGAGACCCAGTACTTC.

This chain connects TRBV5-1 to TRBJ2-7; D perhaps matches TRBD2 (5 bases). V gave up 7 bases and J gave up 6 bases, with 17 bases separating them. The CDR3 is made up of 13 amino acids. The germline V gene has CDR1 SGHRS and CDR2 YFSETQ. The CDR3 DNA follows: TGCGCCAGCGGTGGAGGTGGGGTTGGCGAGCAGTACTTC. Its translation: CASGGGGVGEQYF.

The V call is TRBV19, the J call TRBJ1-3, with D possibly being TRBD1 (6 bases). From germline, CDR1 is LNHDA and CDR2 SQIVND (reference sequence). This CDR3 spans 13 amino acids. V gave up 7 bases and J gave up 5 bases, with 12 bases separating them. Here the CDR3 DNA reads TGTGCCAGTACCTCAGACAGGCGAAACACCATATATTTT. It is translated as CASTSDRRNTIYF.

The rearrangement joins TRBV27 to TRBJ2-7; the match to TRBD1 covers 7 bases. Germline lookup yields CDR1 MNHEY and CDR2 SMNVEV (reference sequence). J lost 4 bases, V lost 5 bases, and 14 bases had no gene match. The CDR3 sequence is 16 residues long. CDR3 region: CASSPFPGQPFYEQYF. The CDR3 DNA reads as TGTGCCAGCAGTCCGTTCCCGGGACAGCCCTTTTACGAGCAGTACTTC.

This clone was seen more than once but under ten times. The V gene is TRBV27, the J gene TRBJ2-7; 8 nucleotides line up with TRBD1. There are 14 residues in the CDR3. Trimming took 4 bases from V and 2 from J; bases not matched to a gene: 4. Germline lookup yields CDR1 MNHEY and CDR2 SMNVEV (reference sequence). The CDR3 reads CASSWTGFPYEQYF. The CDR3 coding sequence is TGTGCCAGCAGTTGGACAGGGTTCCCCTACGAGCAGTACTTC.

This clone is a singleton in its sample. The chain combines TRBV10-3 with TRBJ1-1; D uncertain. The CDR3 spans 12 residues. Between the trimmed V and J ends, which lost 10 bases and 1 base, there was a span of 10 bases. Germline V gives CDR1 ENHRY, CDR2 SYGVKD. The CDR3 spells CASSLQNTEAFF. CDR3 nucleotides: TGTGCCAGTTCACTACAGAACACTGAAGCTTTCTTT.

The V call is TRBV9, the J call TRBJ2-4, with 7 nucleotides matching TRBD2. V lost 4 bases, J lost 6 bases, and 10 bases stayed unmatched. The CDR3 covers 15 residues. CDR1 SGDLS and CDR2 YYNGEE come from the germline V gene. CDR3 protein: CASSPPGGVANIQYF. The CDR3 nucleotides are TGTGCCAGCAGCCCCCCTGGGGGGGTGGCAAACATTCAGTACTTC.

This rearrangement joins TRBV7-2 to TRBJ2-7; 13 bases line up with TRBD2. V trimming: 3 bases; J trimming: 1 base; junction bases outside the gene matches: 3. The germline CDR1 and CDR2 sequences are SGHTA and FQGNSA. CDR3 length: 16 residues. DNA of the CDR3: TGTGCCAGCAGCTTCCGGACTAGCGGGGGTTCCTACGAGCAGTACTTC. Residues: CASSFRTSGGSYEQYF.

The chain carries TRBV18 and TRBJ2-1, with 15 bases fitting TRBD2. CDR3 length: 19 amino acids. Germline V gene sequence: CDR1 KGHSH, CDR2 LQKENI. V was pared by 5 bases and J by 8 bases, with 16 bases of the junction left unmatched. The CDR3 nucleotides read TGTGCCAGCTCAGCTCCCACCGGGACTAGCGGGGGGATCTCCGATGAGCAGTTCTTC. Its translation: CASSAPTGTSGGISDEQFF.

The CDR3 spells CASSRPFGVGETQYF. For the CDR3, the DNA is TGTGCCAGCAGTCGGCCGTTCGGGGTGGGAGAGACCCAGTACTTC. The chain employs TRBV28 and TRBJ2-5, with D possibly matching TRBD2 (5 bases). Trimming stripped 5 bases from V and 4 bases from J, with 17 bases between. The CDR3 extends over 15 amino acids. From germline, CDR1 is MDHEN and CDR2 SYDVKM.

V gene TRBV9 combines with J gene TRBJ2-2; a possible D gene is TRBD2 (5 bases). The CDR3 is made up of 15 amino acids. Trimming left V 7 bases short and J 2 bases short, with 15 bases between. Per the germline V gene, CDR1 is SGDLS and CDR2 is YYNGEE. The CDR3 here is CASPSRTGNTGELFF. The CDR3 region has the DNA TGTGCCAGCCCAAGTCGGACGGGAAACACCGGGGAGCTGTTTTTT. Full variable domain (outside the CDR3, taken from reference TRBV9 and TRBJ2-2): DSGVTQTPKHLITATGQRVTLRCSPRSGDLSVYWYQQSLDQGLQFLIQYYNGEERAKGNILERFSAQQFPDLHSELNLSSLELGDSALYFCASPSRTGNTGELFFGEGSRLTVL.

The CDR3 coding sequence is TGTGCCAGCAGTAGAATTCCGGGACAGGACGCCCACGAGCAGTACTTC. Its translation is CASSRIPGQDAHEQYF. V gene TRBV27 combines with J gene TRBJ2-7, with 8 bases lining up with TRBD1. The CDR3 loop spans 16 amino acids. The V and J ends lost 5 bases and 5 bases, in that order; junction bases with no gene match: 14. Germline CDR1 is MNHEY and CDR2 is SMNVEV (reference sequence).

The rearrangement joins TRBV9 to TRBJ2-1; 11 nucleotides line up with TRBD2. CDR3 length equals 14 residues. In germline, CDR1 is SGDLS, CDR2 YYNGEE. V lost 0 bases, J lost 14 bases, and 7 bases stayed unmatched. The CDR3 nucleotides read TGTGCCAGCAGCGTAGATTTACTAGCGGGAGATAAGTTCTTC. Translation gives CASSVDLLAGDKFF.